Shown below are 29 T cell receptor beta chains from a single sample sequenced in a study of blood T cell repertoires in COVID-19. Profiled with immunoSEQ multiplex PCR; TCRdb holds only in-frame clones, not every one. Of over 120,000 clones in the sample, 60% to 85% were seen once. Sequenced input: peripheral blood. The receptors shown here come from a woman older than 75 with active or convalescent COVID-19.

The table lists this clone with a few counts. The chain combines TRBV30 with TRBJ2-5; TRBD1 matches at 7 bases. The CDR3 is made up of 16 amino acids. V shed 0 bases, J shed 5 bases, and the junction held 12 bases outside the gene matches. Germline CDR1 is GTSNPN and CDR2 is SVGIG (reference sequence). CDR3: CAWSVATGSRGETQYF. The CDR3 nucleotides are TGTGCCTGGAGTGTAGCGACAGGGTCAAGGGGGGAGACCCAGTACTTC.

The chain is built from TRBV19 and TRBJ1-1; TRBD1 matches at 8 bases. Germline V lookup: CDR1 LNHDA, CDR2 SQIVND (reference sequence). Trimming removed 5 bases from V and 4 bases from J; junction bases left unmatched: 6. This CDR3 contains 14 residues. CDR3 sequence: CASSPRGRLTEAFF. For the CDR3, the DNA is TGTGCCAGTAGTCCCAGGGGGCGCCTCACTGAAGCTTTCTTT.

The chain joins TRBV27 to TRBJ1-2; TRBD1 matches 9 bases. V was pared by 0 bases and J by 5 bases, with 4 bases of the junction left unmatched. The length of the CDR3 is 15 residues. Germline-derived CDR1 and CDR2 are MNHEY and SMNVEV (reference sequence). This CDR3 reads CASSLSLGQGYGYTF. The CDR3 nucleotides are TGTGCCAGCAGTTTATCGTTGGGACAGGGATATGGCTACACCTTC.

This chain joins TRBV6-6 and TRBJ2-1, with a weak D call TRBD2 (5 bases). Trimming stripped 8 bases from V and 0 bases from J, with 8 bases between. The CDR3 covers 13 residues. The germline V gene has CDR1 MNHNY and CDR2 SVGAGI (reference sequence). Here the CDR3 reads CASRGSSYNEQFF. CDR3 nucleotides: TGTGCCAGCCGAGGGAGCTCCTACAATGAGCAGTTCTTC.

The gene calls are TRBV4-2 and TRBJ1-4, with D possibly TRBD1 on 6 matching bases. The germline CDR1 and CDR2 sequences are LGHNA and YNFKEQ. V lost 0 bases, J lost 8 bases, and 13 bases lay in between. The CDR3 loop spans 15 amino acids. The CDR3 is CASSQETGVGEKLFF. The CDR3 region has the DNA TGTGCCAGCAGCCAAGAGACAGGAGTCGGGGAAAAACTGTTTTTT.

V gene TRBV7-3 combines with J gene TRBJ1-1, with 7 bases matching TRBD1. Looked up from germline, CDR1 is SGHTA and CDR2 is FQGTGA. The CDR3 covers 14 residues. With 5 bases clipped from V and 4 bases from J, the junction kept 7 bases outside the gene matches. The CDR3, as DNA: TGTGCCAGCAGCGAACAGGGGATGTCCACTGAAGCTTTCTTT. It yields the protein CASSEQGMSTEAFF.

The chain links TRBV7-2 to TRBJ1-2; TRBD1 matches 9 bases. The CDR3 contains 12 residues. Trimming removed 8 bases from V and 14 bases from J; junction bases left unmatched: 12. CDR1 is SGHTA and CDR2 is FQGNSA in the germline V gene. The chain's CDR3 is CASGEPGQGRTF. The CDR3, as DNA: TGTGCCAGCGGAGAACCCGGACAGGGGAGGACCTTC.

The rearrangement links TRBV27 to TRBJ1-4; TRBD1 is a possible D gene (5 bases). The CDR3 covers 18 residues. From germline, CDR1 is MNHEY and CDR2 SMNVEV (reference sequence). V shed 3 bases and J shed 0 bases, with 17 bases lying between them. This chain's CDR3 is CASSFLGRRGATNEKLFF. For the CDR3, the DNA is TGTGCCAGCAGTTTCCTGGGGAGGAGGGGTGCAACTAATGAAAAACTGTTTTTT. The full variable domain, rest sourced from reference TRBV27 and TRBJ1-4, is EAQVTQNPRYLITVTGKKLTVTCSQNMNHEYMSWYRQDPGLGLRQIYYSMNVEVTDKGDVPEGYKVSRKEKRNFPLILESPSPNQTSLYFCASSFLGRRGATNEKLFFGSGTQLSVL.

This clone was counted only a few times. The chain recombines TRBV5-6 with TRBJ1-2; D remains unclear. CDR3 size: 14 residues. Germline V lookup: CDR1 SGHDT, CDR2 YYEEEE. V was trimmed by 2 bases and J by 4 bases, leaving 12 bases between them. The CDR3 nucleotides read TGTGCCAGCAGCTTCACATCCTCTAGCTATGGCTACACCTTC. Protein: CASSFTSSSYGYTF.

J is TRBJ1-1 and V is TRBV21-1. TRBV21-1 is labeled a pseudogene. The CDR3 extends over 15 amino acids. CDR3 DNA: TGTGCCAGCAGCGAAACAGGGTCGGGAGGCACTGAAGCTTTCTTT. Translation gives CASSETGSGGTEAFF.

The DNA for the CDR3 is TGTGCCAGCAGCCTATCGCGGGGCGGAAGGAGTTCACCCCTCCACTTT. Translating gives CASSLSRGGRSSPLHF. The J gene is TRBJ1-6, the V gene TRBV5-8; perhaps TRBD1 as D (5 bases). CDR3 length: 16 residues. The V gene lost 4 bases and the J gene lost 9 bases, with 20 bases spanning the gap. Germline CDR1 and CDR2: SGHTS and YDEGEE.

V gene TRBV2 combines with J gene TRBJ1-1; TRBD1 might be the D (5 bases). Trimming cost V 4 bases and J 6 bases, with 15 bases left between them. The CDR3 has 14 amino acids. CDR1 and CDR2 (germline): SNHLY, FYNNEI. The CDR3: CASSVWGAVPEAFF. Written as DNA, the CDR3 is TGTGCCAGCAGTGTGTGGGGCGCGGTCCCTGAAGCTTTCTTT.

A remark on this clone: The same CDR3 can be traced to other DNA sequences in this sample. The V and J genes are TRBV27 and TRBJ1-2; 7 bases match TRBD1. Germline values: CDR1 MNHEY, CDR2 SMNVEV (reference sequence). The CDR3 is 13 residues long. Trimming took 3 bases from V and 4 from J; bases not matched to a gene: 2. DNA for the CDR3: TGTGCCAGCAGTTTCCGGGACAGCTATGGCTACACCTTC. Translation: CASSFRDSYGYTF.

This rearrangement joins TRBV3-1 (or the pseudogene TRBV3-2) to TRBJ2-3; 8 bases line up with TRBD2. The CDR3 runs 15 residues. Germline CDR1 LGHDT, CDR2 YNNKEL (reference sequence). J was trimmed by 3 bases and V by 4 bases; bases with no gene match: 6. The CDR3 reads CASSLGGAATDTQYF. Written as DNA, the CDR3 is TGTGCCAGCAGCCTCGGGGGGGCGGCAACAGATACGCAGTATTTT.

This chain joins TRBV6-5 and TRBJ2-2; D gene unclear. With 4 bases removed from V and 3 bases from J, the gap between germline ends came to 9 bases. The length of the CDR3 is 14 residues. Germline CDR1 reads MNHEY; CDR2 reads SVGAGI. The CDR3 sequence is CASSFDWYTGELFF. CDR3 DNA sequence: TGTGCCAGCAGTTTCGACTGGTACACCGGGGAGCTGTTTTTT.

The chain carries TRBV30 and TRBJ1-1; D is perhaps TRBD1 (5 bases). The CDR3 extends over 14 amino acids. V dropped 3 bases and J dropped 1 base, with 12 bases sitting between them. Germline V gives CDR1 GTSNPN, CDR2 SVGIG (reference sequence). CDR3 amino acids: CAWSKNQGNTEAFF. The DNA for the CDR3 is TGTGCCTGGAGCAAGAATCAGGGGAACACTGAAGCTTTCTTT.

This rearrangement joins TRBV6-1 to TRBJ2-3; D possibly corresponds to TRBD2 (6 bases). The length of the CDR3 is 15 residues. Germline V gives CDR1 MNHNS, CDR2 SASEGT. V lost 2 bases and J 6 bases, leaving 15 bases between the germline ends. The chain's CDR3 is CASSERRGTRDTQYF. The CDR3 DNA is TGTGCCAGCAGTGAAAGGCGGGGAACGCGGGATACGCAGTATTTT.

V is TRBV18 and J is TRBJ2-3; 10 nucleotides match TRBD2. V shed 1 base, J shed 1 base, and the junction held 5 bases outside the gene matches. This CDR3 is 17 amino acids long. CDR1 and CDR2 from the germline V gene are KGHSH and LQKENI. CDR3 region: CASSPRQLAGGTDTQYF. In DNA, the CDR3 is TGTGCCAGCTCACCACGACAGCTAGCGGGGGGCACAGATACGCAGTATTTT.

There are a few counts of this clone. The chain joins TRBV6-5 to TRBJ2-4; D perhaps matches TRBD2 (6 bases). The ends were cut back, 2 bases at V and 3 bases at J, with 11 bases in the middle. Germline CDR1 reads MNHEY; CDR2 reads SVGAGI. The CDR3 covers 15 residues. The CDR3 region is CASSYTTSGKNIQYF. The CDR3 DNA follows: TGTGCCAGCAGTTACACGACTAGTGGCAAAAACATTCAGTACTTC.

This CDR3 reads CAWGGQVRSYEQYF. In DNA form, the CDR3 reads TGTGCCTGGGGGGGACAGGTGCGGTCCTACGAGCAGTACTTC. The J gene is TRBJ2-7, the V gene TRBV30; 8 bases align to TRBD1. Germline-derived CDR1 and CDR2 are GTSNPN and SVGIG (reference sequence). This CDR3 comprises 14 residues. V shed 5 bases, J shed 1 base, and the junction held 7 bases outside the gene matches.

In this sample, this clone turned up a few times. The chain uses TRBV13 and TRBJ1-1; possibly TRBD1 for D (5 bases). Looked up from germline, CDR1 is PRHDT and CDR2 is FYEKMQ (reference sequence). The CDR3 runs 16 residues. V shed 1 base and J shed 1 base, with 13 bases lying between them. The CDR3 spells CASSLEPGRENTEAFF. The CDR3 bases are TGTGCCAGCAGCTTAGAGCCAGGGCGGGAGAACACTGAAGCTTTCTTT.

The genes are TRBV5-6 and TRBJ2-7, with TRBD1 as a possible D gene (6 bases). There are 14 residues in the CDR3. CDR1 and CDR2 (germline): SGHDT, YYEEEE. Trimming took 2 bases from V and 5 from J, leaving 14 bases between them. The CDR3 loop reads CASSLVRGRDEQYF. CDR3 DNA: TGTGCCAGCAGCTTAGTCAGGGGACGGGACGAGCAGTACTTC.

V usage is TRBV5-1 and J usage is TRBJ2-7; a possible D gene is TRBD1 (5 bases). Germline loops: CDR1 SGHRS, CDR2 YFSETQ. The V gene lost 0 bases and the J gene lost 5 bases, with 21 bases spanning the gap. The length of the CDR3 is 17 residues. The CDR3 loop is CASSLAVWGVIPHEQYF. The CDR3 DNA follows: TGCGCCAGCAGCTTGGCCGTTTGGGGCGTCATCCCCCACGAGCAGTACTTC.

The chain recombines TRBV10-3 with TRBJ1-6; TRBD1 matches at 9 bases. This CDR3 has 14 amino acids. The V gene end was trimmed by 6 bases and the J gene end by 8 bases; junction bases not matched to a gene: 5. The germline gives CDR1 ENHRY, CDR2 SYGVKD. CDR3: CAIRGDREDSPLHF. The CDR3 DNA follows: TGTGCCATCAGGGGGGACAGGGAGGATTCACCCCTCCACTTT.

The chain is built from TRBV19 and TRBJ1-2, with D possibly matching TRBD1 (6 bases). Trimming stripped 3 bases from V and 7 bases from J, with 18 bases between. The length of the CDR3 is 15 residues. The germline CDR1 and CDR2 sequences are LNHDA and SQIVND (reference sequence). In DNA form, the CDR3 reads TGTGCCAGTAGTATCGGGACACCCGCTAGAAGTGGCTACACCTTC. It specifies CASSIGTPARSGYTF.

This sequence joins TRBV5-1 and TRBJ2-7; TRBD1 matches 7 bases. Germline CDR1 SGHRS, CDR2 YFSETQ. Trimming at V came to 4 bases and at J to 3 bases, leaving 4 bases not matched to a gene. The CDR3 covers 13 residues. CDR3 protein: CASSPGTVYEQYF. CDR3 in DNA: TGCGCCAGCAGCCCCGGGACAGTCTACGAGCAGTACTTC.

The chain is built from TRBV7-8 and TRBJ2-5, with a weak D call TRBD2 (6 bases). Per the germline V gene, CDR1 is SGHVS and CDR2 is FQNEAQ. V shed 6 bases and J shed 1 base, with 9 bases lying between them. There are 13 residues in the CDR3. This CDR3 reads CASRSGVQETQYF. The CDR3 nucleotides read TGTGCCAGCAGATCGGGGGTCCAAGAGACCCAGTACTTC.

This chain joins TRBV28 and TRBJ1-2; D is unresolved. V was cut by 6 bases and J by 8 bases, with 19 bases left in between. CDR3 length: 14 amino acids. Germline values: CDR1 MDHEN, CDR2 SYDVKM. In nucleotides, the CDR3 is TGTGCCAGCAGGCTTTCGAGACGAACAGAGGGCTACACCTTC. Protein: CASRLSRRTEGYTF.

This sequence joins TRBV10-3 and TRBJ1-5, with D perhaps TRBD1 (5 bases). The CDR3 covers 12 residues. The V gene lost 11 bases and the J gene lost 4 bases, with 12 bases spanning the gap. Germline CDR1 and CDR2: ENHRY and SYGVKD. DNA for the CDR3: TGTGCCGCCCAGTCAGGGAATCAGCCCCAGCATTTT. Its protein product is CAAQSGNQPQHF.